Each of the 28 T cell receptor beta chains below was sequenced from the same sample in a study of T cells in Graves' hyperthyroidism and ophthalmopathy. From RNA transcripts, TCR beta CDR3 regions were amplified. With the HTBI primer set, the TCR CDR3 went through a first round of RT-PCR. Each CDR3 protein is one row after TCRdb ran MiXCR on the multiplex PCR reads. Of more than 350,000 distinct CDR3 sequences listed, about a sixth were seen once; the top ten hold around 35%. The source material was blood. These receptors originate from a woman in her thirties with Graves' hyperthyroidism that later progressed to Graves' ophthalmopathy.

This clonotype has a handful of counts. The V gene is TRBV20-1, the J gene TRBJ2-7, with D unresolved. V lost 5 bases, J lost 1 base, and 18 bases lay in between. Per germline, CDR1 DFQATT and CDR2 SNEGSKA (reference sequence). The CDR3 contains 15 residues. The CDR3: CSASPAIVPSYEQYF. The CDR3 nucleotides read TGCAGTGCTTCTCCAGCAATCGTCCCTTCCTACGAGCAGTACTTC.

This clonotype was observed at least ten times. V is TRBV6-6 and J is TRBJ2-3; D is unresolved. The CDR3 totals 15 residues. V gave up 0 bases and J gave up 4 bases, with 11 bases separating them. Germline V gene sequence: CDR1 MNHNY, CDR2 SVGAGI (reference sequence). CDR3 DNA: TGTGCCAGCAGTTACTCGATCTTCGGGTCAGATACGCAGTATTTT. Encoded protein: CASSYSIFGSDTQYF.

The CDR3 loop reads CSASVGGETQYF. CDR3 coding DNA: TGCAGTGCTAGTGTGGGGGGGGAGACCCAGTACTTC. V usage is TRBV20-1 and J usage is TRBJ2-5; 7 nucleotides align to TRBD2. CDR3 size: 12 residues. V lost 3 bases, J lost 5 bases, and 3 bases stayed unmatched. In germline, CDR1 is DFQATT, CDR2 SNEGSKA (reference sequence).

The sample holds many counts of this clonotype. The rearrangement joins TRBV19 to TRBJ1-1; 9 nucleotides agree with TRBD1. There are 13 residues in the CDR3. Germline trimming cut 7 bases from V and 1 base from J; bases unmatched to any gene: 1. Germline V gene data show CDR1 as LNHDA and CDR2 as SQIVND (reference sequence). CDR3 region: CASMDRGNTEAFF. CDR3 sequence (DNA): TGTGCCAGTATGGACAGGGGGAACACTGAAGCTTTCTTT.

J is TRBJ1-1 and V is TRBV29-1, with TRBD1 as a possible D gene (5 bases). Trimming removed 6 bases from V and 2 bases from J, with 16 bases in between. Germline-derived CDR1 and CDR2 are SQVTM and ANQGSEA. The CDR3 sequence is 14 residues long. CDR3 amino acids: CSVITGTDNTEAFF. The DNA of the CDR3 is TGCAGCGTCATAACCGGGACGGATAACACTGAAGCTTTCTTT.

This clonotype was seen many times. The J gene is TRBJ2-1, the V gene TRBV7-9; possible D gene TRBD2, 5 bases. The CDR3 is made up of 17 amino acids. Trimming stripped 8 bases from V and 3 bases from J, with 23 bases between. Germline CDR1 and CDR2: SEHNR and FQNEAQ (reference sequence). The CDR3 DNA sequence: TGTGCCAGCGGTCGAGTCGGGAACGGCCCCCACTACAATGAGCAGTTCTTC. Protein product: CASGRVGNGPHYNEQFF.

The sample holds one count of this clonotype. The gene calls are TRBV20-1 and TRBJ2-7; D unresolved. Germline V gene sequence: CDR1 DFQATT, CDR2 SNEGSKA (reference sequence). The CDR3 covers 16 residues. Trimming pared 0 bases from V and 7 bases from J, leaving 22 bases between. CDR3 sequence (DNA): TGCAGTGCTAGAGATACCCGCTCCGTTCACAAAGGGGAGCAGTACTTC. Protein: CSARDTRSVHKGEQYF.

The chain carries TRBV7-8 and TRBJ2-2; no clear D gene. In germline, CDR1 is SGHVS, CDR2 FQNEAQ. With 2 bases removed from V and 9 bases from J, the gap between germline ends came to 13 bases. CDR3 length: 14 residues. The CDR3 protein is CASSLSRFSRELFF. CDR3 coding DNA: TGTGCCAGCAGCTTAAGTCGTTTCTCGCGGGAGCTGTTTTTT.

The rearrangement joins TRBV4-1 to TRBJ1-1, with D hard to call. CDR1 and CDR2 from the germline V gene are MGHRA and YSYEKL. V was cut by 1 base and J by 0 bases, with 15 bases left in between. CDR3 size: 17 residues. CDR3: CASSQVVAMDVNTEAFF. Written as DNA, the CDR3 is TGCGCCAGCAGCCAAGTCGTCGCTATGGACGTGAACACTGAAGCTTTCTTT.

The rearrangement uses TRBV6-5 and TRBJ2-2; 7 nucleotides line up with TRBD1. The CDR3 sequence is 16 residues long. Germline CDR1 is MNHEY and CDR2 is SVGAGI. With 0 bases clipped from V and 0 bases from J, the junction kept 1 base outside the gene matches. CDR3: CASSYSGTANTGELFF. The DNA for the CDR3 is TGTGCCAGCAGTTACTCAGGGACAGCGAACACCGGGGAGCTGTTTTTT.

The J gene is TRBJ1-3, the V gene TRBV6-1; TRBD1 matches at 7 bases. The CDR3 is 14 residues long. J lost 1 base, V lost 6 bases, and 3 bases had no gene match. The germline gives CDR1 MNHNS, CDR2 SASEGT. CDR3 sequence reads: CASSPGQSGNTIYF. The CDR3 region has the DNA TGTGCCAGCAGCCCGGGACAGTCTGGAAACACCATATATTTT.

The rearrangement joins TRBV28 to TRBJ1-5, with D perhaps TRBD1 (5 bases). V gave up 4 bases and J gave up 7 bases, with 14 bases separating them. This CDR3 spans 14 amino acids. From germline, CDR1 is MDHEN and CDR2 SYDVKM. The CDR3 nucleotides are TGTGCCAGCAGTTCCCAGGGCTTCGGGCAGCCCCAGCATTTT. As protein: CASSSQGFGQPQHF.

This clonotype appeared many times. The genes are TRBV6-1 and TRBJ2-7; no definite D call. The CDR3 runs to 14 residues. V lost 2 bases and J lost 5, with 13 bases in between. Germline assignment: CDR1 MNHNS and CDR2 SASEGT. Here the CDR3 reads CASSERQAADEQYF. CDR3 DNA: TGTGCCAGCAGTGAACGCCAGGCAGCTGACGAGCAGTACTTC.

This clonotype has a count of ten or more. The chain links TRBV11-3 to TRBJ2-1; 12 nucleotides align to TRBD2. Germline V gene data show CDR1 as SGHNT and CDR2 as YENEEA. V was clipped by 5 bases and J by 0 bases; unmatched bases: 2. The CDR3 covers 16 residues. As DNA, the CDR3 is TGTGCCAGCAGCGCGACTAGCGGGGGCTCCTACAATGAGCAGTTCTTC. Its protein product is CASSATSGGSYNEQFF.

J is TRBJ2-7 and V is TRBV30; 8 bases map to TRBD1. Germline CDR1 GTSNPN, CDR2 SVGIG (reference sequence). The V gene end was trimmed by 5 bases and the J gene end by 2 bases; junction bases not matched to a gene: 11. This CDR3 region has 15 residues. CDR3 in DNA: TGTGCCTGGGGGGCCCCCAGGGGGCTTACCTACGAGCAGTACTTC. This sequence encodes CAWGAPRGLTYEQYF.

In regard to this clonotype: Here the CDR3 omits its conserved ending phenylalanine or tryptophan, so a read error is the likely source. The chain employs TRBV10-1 and TRBJ2-2, with D possibly matching TRBD2 (6 bases). Germline V CDR1 and CDR2: WNHNN, SYGVQD (reference sequence). The V end lost 3 bases, the J end lost 3 bases, and 14 bases lay between the germline ends. The CDR3 runs 16 residues. Here the CDR3 reads CASSDLGGGYTGELFS. For the CDR3, the DNA is TGCGCCAGCAGTGATCTCGGCGGAGGGTACACCGGGGAGCTGTTTTCT.

Points on this clonotype: Given a much more abundant clone one base away, this may be a read error. V is TRBV7-2 and J is TRBJ2-3; TRBD2 matches at 9 bases. Germline lookup yields CDR1 SGHTA and CDR2 FQGNSA. This CDR3 is 21 amino acids long. The CDR3 region is CASGLVGRLAGPLSRTDTQYF. The CDR3 DNA reads TGTGCCAGCGGCTTAGTGGGGCGGCTAGCGGGACCCCTCTCAAGGACAGATACGCAGTATTTT.

This clonotype was recorded many times. The chain employs TRBV6-1 and TRBJ2-3; 9 positions agree with TRBD2. Germline CDR1 and CDR2: MNHNS and SASEGT. This CDR3 region has 16 residues. Germline trimming cut 4 bases from V and 2 bases from J; bases unmatched to any gene: 7. CDR3 nucleotide sequence: TGTGCCAGCAGTGGACGCGGGGGGGAGAACACAGATACGCAGTATTTT. Its translation: CASSGRGGENTDTQYF.

This clonotype was detected many times. The chain employs TRBV18 and TRBJ1-1; D is uncertain. Germline V gene sequence: CDR1 KGHSH, CDR2 LQKENI. Trimming left V 1 base short and J 1 base short, with 4 bases between. CDR3 length equals 13 residues. In DNA, the CDR3 is TGTGCCAGCTCACCACTCCCGAACACTGAAGCTTTCTTT. Protein sequence: CASSPLPNTEAFF.

This clonotype has ten or more counts. V is TRBV24-1 and J is TRBJ2-2; unclear D gene. Trimming removed 3 bases from V and 6 bases from J, with 7 bases in between. Germline CDR1 and CDR2: KGHDR and SFDVKD. This CDR3 contains 13 residues. CDR3 in DNA: TGTGCCACCAGTGATCCCTCAGCCGGGGAGCTGTTTTTT. This translates into CATSDPSAGELFF.

This clonotype was seen many times. The chain employs TRBV29-1 and TRBJ1-5, with a weak D call TRBD1 (5 bases). The germline CDR1 and CDR2 sequences are SQVTM and ANQGSEA. CDR3 length: 13 residues. V was shortened by 7 bases and J by 7 bases, with 17 bases between the two germline ends. The CDR3 bases are TGCAGCGCCGGCGGGCAGGGAGGACAGCCCCAGCATTTT. This sequence encodes CSAGGQGGQPQHF.

The J gene is TRBJ1-1, the V gene TRBV27; D is unclear. The V end lost 3 bases, the J end lost 3 bases, and 8 bases lay between the germline ends. The germline CDR1 and CDR2 sequences are MNHEY and SMNVEV (reference sequence). The CDR3 is 13 amino acids. CDR3 sequence: CASSFGSYTEAFF. As DNA, the CDR3 is TGTGCCAGCAGTTTCGGGAGCTACACTGAAGCTTTCTTT.

This clonotype was picked up many times. The chain couples TRBV27 to TRBJ2-1; 9 bases align to TRBD1. Trimming took 4 bases from V and 8 from J; bases not matched to a gene: 3. The length of the CDR3 is 13 residues. Germline lookup yields CDR1 MNHEY and CDR2 SMNVEV (reference sequence). CDR3 sequence: CASSSWTGDEQFF. CDR3 bases: TGTGCCAGCAGTTCTTGGACAGGGGATGAGCAGTTCTTC.

The sample holds many counts of this clonotype. CDR3 residues: CASSLARGGYGYTF. As DNA, the CDR3 is TGCGCCAGCAGCTTGGCCAGGGGGGGCTATGGCTACACCTTC. V gene TRBV5-1 combines with J gene TRBJ1-2, with 7 bases that match TRBD1. The germline CDR1 and CDR2 sequences are SGHRS and YFSETQ. There are 14 residues in the CDR3. V was pared by 0 bases and J by 4 bases, with 3 bases of the junction left unmatched.

The table lists this clonotype with many counts. The CDR3 coding sequence is TGTGCCAGCAGCCGTCTCGCAGCCGTCGGGGAAAAACTGTTTTTT. It yields the protein CASSRLAAVGEKLFF. The chain joins TRBV12-3 or TRBV12-4 to TRBJ1-4, with no clear D. This CDR3 is 15 amino acids long. Trimming removed 6 bases from V and 8 bases from J, with 19 bases in between.

The V and J genes are TRBV30 and TRBJ1-1; D might be TRBD1 (5 bases). CDR1 and CDR2 (germline): GTSNPN, SVGIG (reference sequence). CDR3 length equals 14 residues. Trimming left V 4 bases short and J 0 bases short, with 12 bases between. The CDR3: CAWTGGFLNTEAFF. As DNA, the CDR3 is TGTGCCTGGACCGGGGGTTTCTTGAACACTGAAGCTTTCTTT. The whole variable domain, filled in from reference TRBV30 and TRBJ1-1, reads SQTIHQWPATLVQPVGSPLSLECTVEGTSNPNLYWYRQAAGRGLQLLFYSVGIGQISSEVPQNLSASRPQDRQFILSSKKLLLSDSGFYLCAWTGGFLNTEAFFGQGTRLTVV.

The V call is TRBV4-1, the J call TRBJ1-2; D possibly corresponds to TRBD1 (5 bases). This CDR3 contains 15 residues. V shed 0 bases and J shed 6 bases, with 14 bases lying between them. CDR1 and CDR2 (germline): MGHRA, YSYEKL. CDR3 loop: CASSQETRGLNGYTF. Here the CDR3 DNA reads TGCGCCAGCAGCCAAGAGACCCGGGGCCTCAATGGCTACACCTTC.

In this sample, this clonotype turned up a few times. The chain couples TRBV24-1 to TRBJ2-3, with TRBD2 identical over 9 bases. Germline assignment: CDR1 KGHDR and CDR2 SFDVKD. Trimming at V came to 0 bases and at J to 0 bases, leaving 9 bases not matched to a gene. The CDR3 has 19 amino acids. Written as DNA, the CDR3 is TGTGCCACCAGTGATTTGAACCCCATAGCGGGAGAAAGCACAGATACGCAGTATTTT. Translated: CATSDLNPIAGESTDTQYF.